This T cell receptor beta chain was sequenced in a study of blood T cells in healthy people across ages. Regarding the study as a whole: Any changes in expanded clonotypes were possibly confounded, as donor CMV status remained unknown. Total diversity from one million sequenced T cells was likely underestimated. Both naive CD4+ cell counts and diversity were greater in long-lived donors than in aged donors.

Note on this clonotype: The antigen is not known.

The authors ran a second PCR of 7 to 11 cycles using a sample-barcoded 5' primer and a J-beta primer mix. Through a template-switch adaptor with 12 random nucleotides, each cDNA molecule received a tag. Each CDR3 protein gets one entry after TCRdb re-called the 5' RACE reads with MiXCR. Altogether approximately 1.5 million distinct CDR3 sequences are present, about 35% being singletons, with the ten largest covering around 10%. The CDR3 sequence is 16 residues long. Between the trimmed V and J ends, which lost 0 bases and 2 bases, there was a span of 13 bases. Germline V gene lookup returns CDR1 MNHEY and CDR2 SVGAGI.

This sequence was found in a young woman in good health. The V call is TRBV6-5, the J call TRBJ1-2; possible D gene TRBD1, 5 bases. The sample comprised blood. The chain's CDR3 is CASSYSIGRDNYGYTF. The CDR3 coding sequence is TGTGCCAGCAGTTACTCGATAGGACGGGACAACTATGGCTACACCTTC.